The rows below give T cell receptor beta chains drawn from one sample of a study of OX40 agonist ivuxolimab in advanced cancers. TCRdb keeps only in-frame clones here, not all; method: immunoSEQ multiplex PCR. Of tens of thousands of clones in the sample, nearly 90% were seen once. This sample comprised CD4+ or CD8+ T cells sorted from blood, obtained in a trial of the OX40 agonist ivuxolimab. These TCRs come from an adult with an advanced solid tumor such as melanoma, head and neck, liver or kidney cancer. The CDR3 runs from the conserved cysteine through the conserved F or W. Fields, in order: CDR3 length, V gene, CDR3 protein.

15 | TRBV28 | CASSSTGTGGYEQYF
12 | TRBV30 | CWTAPGATEAFF
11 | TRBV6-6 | CASSRLYGYTF
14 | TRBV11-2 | CASSPMAENNEQFF
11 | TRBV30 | CAGGRNYEQYF
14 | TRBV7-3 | CASSSGGWTGELFF
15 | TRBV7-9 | CASSRGTISRDTIYF
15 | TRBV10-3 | CAILVGPRDSDTQYF
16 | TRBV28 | CASRRLPGHSTYEQYF
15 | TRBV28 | CASSWGAGSNQPQHF
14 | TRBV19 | CASSINRQIDGYTF
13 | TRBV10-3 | CAISRDREQPQHF
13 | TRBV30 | CAWSVVGGNTIYF
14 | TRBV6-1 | CASRDGLSNQPQHF
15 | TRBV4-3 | CASSQVGHYYNEQFF
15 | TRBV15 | CATSQTSGSFNEQFF
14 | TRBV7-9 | CASSFSSGDYGYTF
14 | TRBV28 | CASRQWDSNYGYTF
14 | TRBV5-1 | CASRRGQGGNTIYF
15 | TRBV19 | CASSIRGTGNQPQHF